Listed here are 18 T cell receptor beta chains from one sample, sequenced in a study of CD8 T cells in ankylosing spondylitis (dated by TCRdb to about 2017). The library was built by means of 5' RACE. TCRdb shows the sequencer as Illumina HiSeq 2500. TCRdb trimmed public reads at Q25 via fastp, called clones via MiXCR and kept in-frame beta chains. Each record represents a unique CDR3 protein, reported with the most common genes and DNA among its rows. Across this sample there are under 300,000 distinct CDR3 sequences, with about 20% seen only once. The ten largest clones capture roughly a third of the sample. Specimen: blood, either unsorted or a sorted T cell fraction (not recorded which). These receptors originate from a male donor with ankylosing spondylitis or in good health (not recorded which).

The rearrangement links TRBV4-1 to TRBJ2-7, with 10 bases identical to TRBD2. This CDR3 region has 16 residues. The germline V gene has CDR1 MGHRA and CDR2 YSYEKL. V was clipped by 4 bases and J by 3 bases; unmatched bases: 9. The CDR3 region is CASSPQTGTSDYEQYF. The CDR3 coding sequence is TGCGCCAGCAGCCCCCAAACCGGGACTAGCGACTACGAGCAGTACTTC.

This clonotype was seen at least ten times. V gene TRBV9 combines with J gene TRBJ2-1, with no clear D. CDR1 is SGDLS and CDR2 is YYNGEE in the germline V gene. The CDR3 spans 12 residues. The V and J ends lost 0 bases and 10 bases respectively, with 8 bases between them. Written as DNA, the CDR3 is TGTGCCAGCAGCGTAGGGTCGGACGAGCAGTTCTTC. It yields the protein CASSVGSDEQFF.

In its sample, this clonotype was seen a few times. V is TRBV10-3 and J is TRBJ2-5; TRBD2 matches 7 bases. Per the germline V gene, CDR1 is ENHRY and CDR2 is SYGVKD. The length of the CDR3 is 14 residues. V was pared by 11 bases and J by 5 bases, with 14 bases of the junction left unmatched. CDR3 region: CAAVSGRPGETQYF. In DNA, the CDR3 is TGTGCCGCCGTTAGCGGGCGCCCCGGCGAGACCCAGTACTTC.

This clonotype was found many times. This sequence joins TRBV3-1 and TRBJ2-3; 10 bases are shared with TRBD2. With V trimmed by 1 base and J by 5 bases, 0 bases remained unmatched. Germline V gene lookup returns CDR1 LGHDT and CDR2 YNNKEL (reference sequence). The CDR3 covers 14 residues. The DNA for the CDR3 is TGTGCCAGCAGCCAAGGGACTAGCGGAGATACGCAGTATTTT. Amino acid sequence: CASSQGTSGDTQYF.

This clonotype has a count of ten or more. The V call is TRBV29-1, the J call TRBJ2-2; D gene ambiguous. The V end lost 2 bases, the J end lost 0 bases, and 4 bases lay between the germline ends. This CDR3 spans 13 amino acids. Per germline, CDR1 SQVTM and CDR2 ANQGSEA. For the CDR3, the DNA is TGCAGCGTTGAACAGGCGAACACCGGGGAGCTGTTTTTT. It specifies CSVEQANTGELFF.

This clonotype came up many times. The chain links TRBV7-9 to TRBJ2-1; 7 bases map to TRBD1. This CDR3 has 13 amino acids. V lost 6 bases, J lost 7 bases, and 6 bases stayed unmatched. Germline assignment: CDR1 SEHNR and CDR2 FQNEAQ (reference sequence). CDR3 sequence: CASRDDRVNEQFF. In nucleotides, the CDR3 is TGTGCCAGCAGGGATGACAGGGTGAATGAGCAGTTCTTC. The full variable domain, with the rest looked up from reference TRBV7-9 and TRBJ2-1, is DTGVSQNPRHKITKRGQNVTFRCDPISEHNRLYWYRQTLGQGPEFLTYFQNEAQLEKSRLLSDRFSAERPKGSFSTLEIQRTEQGDSAMYLCASRDDRVNEQFFGPGTRLTVL.

V usage is TRBV4-1 and J usage is TRBJ2-1; D tentatively fits TRBD1 or TRBD2 (5 bases each). The CDR3 has 14 amino acids. The germline gives CDR1 MGHRA, CDR2 YSYEKL. V lost 4 bases to trimming and J lost 5 bases, with 12 bases between them. The CDR3 here is CASSRGRLNNEQFF. The CDR3 nucleotides are TGCGCCAGCAGCCGGGGACGCCTAAACAATGAGCAGTTCTTC.

This clonotype was recorded only once. The genes are TRBV19 and TRBJ2-7; D call uncertain. Germline V gives CDR1 LNHDA, CDR2 SQIVND (reference sequence). The V end was cut by 9 bases, the J end by 1 base, with 16 bases between. The CDR3 runs 14 residues. The CDR3 is CASAVDPASYEQYF. Written as DNA, the CDR3 is TGTGCCAGCGCCGTTGACCCCGCATCCTACGAGCAGTACTTC.

This clonotype appeared a single time. A read error may account for a junction end that differs from germline. The chain uses TRBV12-3 or TRBV12-4 and TRBJ2-2; the D gene is possibly TRBD1 (6 bases). The CDR3 extends over 19 amino acids. The CDR3 reads CTSSSPTGQTFANTGELFF. The CDR3 DNA follows: TGTACCAGCAGTAGCCCCACCGGACAGACATTCGCGAACACCGGGGAGCTGTTTTTT.

The sample holds one count of this clonotype. The V and J genes are TRBV20-1 and TRBJ2-7; D gene unclear. CDR1 is DFQATT, CDR2 SNEGSKA, per germline (reference sequence). This CDR3 has 15 amino acids. Deletions cut 6 bases from V and 5 bases from J, with 23 bases between. The CDR3 loop is CSADDGETYADEQYF. The CDR3 nucleotides are TGCAGTGCAGACGACGGAGAGACTTACGCGGACGAGCAGTACTTC.

This clonotype came up a few times. The chain joins TRBV6-5 to TRBJ2-2; D unclear. Between the trimmed V and J ends, which lost 2 bases and 6 bases, there was a span of 13 bases. This CDR3 comprises 15 residues. From germline, CDR1 is MNHEY and CDR2 SVGAGI. CDR3 protein: CASSYPALGSGELFF. In DNA, the CDR3 is TGTGCCAGCAGTTACCCGGCGCTTGGTTCCGGGGAGCTGTTTTTT.

This clonotype was counted many times. This chain links TRBV28 with TRBJ2-3; 9 nucleotides align to TRBD2. V lost 5 bases to trimming and J lost 4 bases; unmatched junction nucleotides: 7. Germline V gives CDR1 MDHEN, CDR2 SYDVKM. The CDR3 contains 15 residues. CDR3 region: CASSVAGVLPDTQYF. The CDR3 coding sequence is TGTGCCAGCAGTGTAGCGGGAGTCCTGCCAGATACGCAGTATTTT.

This chain joins TRBV27 and TRBJ2-7; D is ambiguous. The CDR3 runs to 14 residues. Germline values: CDR1 MNHEY, CDR2 SMNVEV (reference sequence). V lost 5 bases, J lost 2 bases, and 13 bases lay in between. The CDR3 loop reads CASSPRLTPYEQYF. DNA of the CDR3: TGTGCCAGCAGTCCGAGATTAACCCCCTACGAGCAGTACTTC.

This clonotype was counted only a few times. The V and J genes are TRBV9 and TRBJ2-7; TRBD1 agrees at 11 bases. The CDR3 loop spans 13 amino acids. Losses at the gene ends were 3 bases for V and 6 bases for J; bases not matched to a gene: 2. The germline gives CDR1 SGDLS, CDR2 YYNGEE. The CDR3 protein is CASSGTGGPEQYF. CDR3 coding DNA: TGTGCCAGCAGCGGGACAGGGGGCCCCGAGCAGTACTTC. The full variable domain, completed using reference TRBV9 and TRBJ2-7, is DSGVTQTPKHLITATGQRVTLRCSPRSGDLSVYWYQQSLDQGLQFLIQYYNGEERAKGNILERFSAQQFPDLHSELNLSSLELGDSALYFCASSGTGGPEQYFGPGTRLTVT.

A few counts support this clonotype. This rearrangement joins TRBV25-1 to TRBJ1-1; no reliable D call. The CDR3 extends over 16 amino acids. Germline V gene sequence: CDR1 MGHDK, CDR2 SYGVNS. With 4 bases removed from V and 6 bases from J, the gap between germline ends came to 21 bases. CDR3 sequence: CASSGLGYEGDSEAFF. The CDR3 DNA reads as TGTGCCAGCAGTGGCTTAGGGTACGAAGGTGATTCTGAAGCTTTCTTT.

On this clonotype: The junction departs from the called germline gene at one end, perhaps through a read error. This chain joins TRBV27 and TRBJ1-1; 8 bases match TRBD1. Germline CDR1 and CDR2: MNHEY and SMNVEV (reference sequence). The CDR3 runs 12 residues. As DNA, the CDR3 is TGTGCCAGCAGTCAACCGGGACAGGCCCAAACATTT. It translates to CASSQPGQAQTF.

Only a few counts were recorded for this clonotype. This chain uses TRBV20-1 with TRBJ2-3; TRBD2 is a possible D gene (6 bases). The CDR3 runs to 15 residues. Germline CDR1 DFQATT, CDR2 SNEGSKA (reference sequence). The CDR3 sequence: CSASLLAQSTDTQYF. The CDR3 DNA is TGCAGCGCGAGCCTCCTAGCGCAGAGCACAGATACGCAGTATTTT.

This clonotype was picked up many times. The chain uses TRBV29-1 and TRBJ2-6; no definite D call. Looked up from germline, CDR1 is SQVTM and CDR2 is ANQGSEA. Trimming stripped 4 bases from V and 0 bases from J, with 10 bases between. CDR3 size: 15 residues. Here the CDR3 reads CSVAADISGANVLTF. CDR3 sequence (DNA): TGCAGCGTTGCGGCCGACATCTCTGGGGCCAACGTCCTGACTTTC.